Ten or more counts support the clone carrying this T cell receptor beta chain. The antigen is undetermined. TCR alpha and beta CDR3 regions were amplified from RNA using iRepertoire nested multiplex PCR. For one-step reverse transcription and amplification, about 85-400 ng of tissue mRNA or PBMC total RNA was used. Each CDR3 protein gets one entry after TCRdb re-called the multiplex PCR reads with MiXCR. Among around 180,000 distinct CDR3 sequences listed, more than 35% were seen once. This entry comes from a study of glioma-infiltrating T cells. Per germline, CDR1 KGHDR and CDR2 SFDVKD. V was shortened by 1 base and J by 1 base, with 9 bases between the two germline ends. This CDR3 comprises 15 residues. The study, taken as a whole, reports: Non-neoplastic patients had below-expected tissue-blood divergence, while all gliomas exceeded expectation. Tissue and blood shared very few CDR3 sequences.

This clonotype was sampled from a human donor with low-grade glioma or glioblastoma, undergoing nonglioma brain surgery, or in good health (not recorded which). The chain carries TRBV24-1 and TRBJ2-5; D perhaps matches TRBD1 (6 bases). The source material was glioma tissue, nonneoplastic brain tissue, or PBMCs (not recorded which). The CDR3 nucleotides read TGTGCCACCAGTGATTTTACGACAGGCCAAGAGACCCAGTACTTC. Amino acids: CATSDFTTGQETQYF.